This TCR beta chain was recorded in a study of blood T cell repertoires in COVID-19. It was within 2 weeks before study entry that exposed participants met a COVID-19 case. Using immunoSEQ multiplex PCR, the repertoire was profiled, and TCRdb retains in-frame clones only, with some absent. Found here are about 140,000 clones, about 80% of them singletons; the top ten hold approximately 1.6%. The CDR3 contains 15 residues. CDR1 and CDR2 from the germline V gene are DFQATT and SNEGSKA (reference sequence). V was pared by 3 bases and J by 1 base, with 4 bases of the junction left unmatched. Sequenced material: PBMCs or T cells enriched from blood (not recorded which). This sequence was found in a woman aged 18-29 years who had been exposed to COVID-19. The rearrangement links TRBV20-1 to TRBJ2-3; TRBD2 matches 10 bases. DNA for the CDR3: TGCAGTGCTAGTTCGGGGACTAGCGGCACAGATACGCAGTATTTT. Translation: CSASSGTSGTDTQYF.